Following are 10 T cell receptor beta chains from one sample sequenced in a study of blood T cell repertoires in COVID-19. Clones were sequenced by immunoSEQ multiplex PCR, and TCRdb holds only the in-frame ones, with some missing. The sample shows some 200,000 clones, roughly 84% of them seen only once. Sample: peripheral blood. The receptors derive from a middle-aged man with COVID-19, enrolled during active disease.

There are a few counts of this clone. The rearrangement links TRBV7-9 to TRBJ2-3; maybe TRBD1 (6 bases). V dropped 1 base and J dropped 5 bases, with 13 bases sitting between them. CDR1 and CDR2 from the germline V gene are SEHNR and FQNEAQ (reference sequence). The CDR3 loop spans 15 amino acids. The CDR3 loop reads CASSLEGVAGDTQYF. The CDR3 nucleotides read TGTGCCAGCAGCTTAGAGGGGGTTGCGGGAGATACGCAGTATTTT.

V and J are TRBV11-2 and TRBJ2-1; TRBD2 aligns across 11 bases. This CDR3 has 16 residues. CDR1 is SGHAT and CDR2 is FQNNGV in the germline V gene. The trim removed 4 bases at V and 7 bases at J, leaving 9 bases unmatched. The CDR3 loop is CASSSTLAGVRNEQFF. CDR3 sequence (DNA): TGTGCCAGCAGCTCAACACTAGCGGGAGTGAGAAATGAGCAGTTCTTC.

This clone was picked up one time. The genes are TRBV18 and TRBJ1-5; D gene uncertain. CDR1 and CDR2 (germline): KGHSH, LQKENI. CDR3 length equals 14 residues. V lost 6 bases, J lost 1 base, and 10 bases lay in between. CDR3 protein: CASSPGVSNQPQHF. DNA for the CDR3: TGTGCCAGCTCGCCGGGAGTCAGCAATCAGCCCCAGCATTTT.

This clone was found once. The V call is TRBV29-1, the J call TRBJ1-4, with TRBD1 identical over 7 bases. There are 14 residues in the CDR3. Germline CDR1 reads SQVTM; CDR2 reads ANQGSEA. Trimming removed 7 bases from V and 1 base from J; junction bases left unmatched: 6. The CDR3 loop reads CSGGTAKTNEKLFF. The CDR3 region has the DNA TGCAGCGGCGGGACAGCAAAAACTAATGAAAAACTGTTTTTT.

V usage is TRBV11-2 and J usage is TRBJ2-7; 14 bases fit TRBD2. Losses at the gene ends were 5 bases for V and 0 bases for J; bases not matched to a gene: 12. This CDR3 is 19 amino acids long. Germline V gene lookup returns CDR1 SGHAT and CDR2 FQNNGV. CDR3 nucleotides: TGTGCCAGCAGCGCATTACCGGGACTAGCGGGAGCTACCTCCTACGAGCAGTACTTC. Its protein is CASSALPGLAGATSYEQYF.

The gene calls are TRBV3-1 (or the pseudogene TRBV3-2) and TRBJ2-2, with 7 bases fitting TRBD1. The germline gives CDR1 LGHDT, CDR2 YNNKEL (reference sequence). The CDR3 consists of 13 residues. Trimming at V came to 1 base and at J to 13 bases, leaving 6 bases not matched to a gene. CDR3 bases: TGTGCCAGCAGCCAAGTTGCGACAGGGATGCTGTTTTTT. It is translated as CASSQVATGMLFF.

The chain employs TRBV5-4 and TRBJ2-5; 12 bases map to TRBD2. The trim removed 0 bases at V and 4 bases at J, leaving 7 bases unmatched. Germline CDR1 is SGHNT and CDR2 is YYREEE (reference sequence). The CDR3 has 17 amino acids. CDR3 protein: CASSLASGGAGVETQYF. Written as DNA, the CDR3 is TGTGCCAGCAGCTTGGCTAGCGGGGGGGCTGGGGTAGAGACCCAGTACTTC. Full variable domain (remainder filled in from reference TRBV5-4 and TRBJ2-5): ETGVTQSPTHLIKTRGQQVTLRCSSQSGHNTVSWYQQALGQGPQFIFQYYREEENGRGNFPPRFSGLQFPNYSSELNVNALELDDSALYLCASSLASGGAGVETQYFGPGTRLLVL.

About this clone itself: The sample holds other DNA sequences that translate to the same CDR3. The chain uses TRBV7-9 and TRBJ2-1; 12 nucleotides agree with TRBD2. Unmatched junction bases numbered 4, after V lost 4 bases and J lost 6 bases. Germline V CDR1 and CDR2: SEHNR, FQNEAQ (reference sequence). The CDR3 spans 15 residues. The CDR3 protein is CASSSLAGGTNEQFF. CDR3 DNA: TGTGCCAGCAGCTCACTAGCGGGGGGCACCAATGAGCAGTTCTTC. The whole variable domain, remainder taken from reference TRBV7-9 and TRBJ2-1, is DTGVSQNPRHKITKRGQNVTFRCDPISEHNRLYWYRQTLGQGPEFLTYFQNEAQLEKSRLLSDRFSAERPKGSFSTLEIQRTEQGDSAMYLCASSSLAGGTNEQFFGPGTRLTVL.

V gene TRBV28 combines with J gene TRBJ2-1; the match to TRBD1 covers 8 bases. Unmatched junction bases numbered 8, after V lost 6 bases and J lost 4 bases. Germline CDR1 is MDHEN and CDR2 is SYDVKM. The CDR3 sequence is 15 residues long. The CDR3 DNA reads TGTGCCAGCAGCTCGGGGACAGGCCAATACAATGAGCAGTTCTTC. It translates to CASSSGTGQYNEQFF.

The rearrangement links TRBV5-1 to TRBJ1-1, with 8 bases fitting TRBD1. CDR1 is SGHRS, CDR2 YFSETQ, per germline. This CDR3 has 14 residues. The trim removed 0 bases at V and 4 bases at J, leaving 2 bases unmatched. The CDR3, as DNA: TGCGCCAGCAGCTTGGGTGGACAGGGCACTGAAGCTTTCTTT. It yields the protein CASSLGGQGTEAFF.